The 13 T cell receptor beta chains reported below all come from one sample, sequenced in a study of blood T cell repertoires in COVID-19. Clones were sequenced by immunoSEQ multiplex PCR, and TCRdb holds only the in-frame ones, with some missing. The sample consists of over 250,000 clones, 91% of them appearing once. The sequenced material came from peripheral blood. These receptors came from a person aged 18 to 30 with COVID-19, enrolled during active disease.

This rearrangement joins TRBV5-1 to TRBJ2-5, with D maybe TRBD2 (5 bases). Trimming removed 2 bases at V and 0 bases at J, with 11 bases between. CDR3 length equals 15 residues. Germline V gene sequence: CDR1 SGHRS, CDR2 YFSETQ. CDR3 protein: CASSLSAGYQETQYF. Here the CDR3 DNA reads TGCGCCAGCAGCTTATCCGCGGGCTACCAAGAGACCCAGTACTTC.

The V gene is TRBV6-1, the J gene TRBJ2-1; tentative D call: TRBD2 (5 bases). The V and J ends lost 3 bases and 0 bases respectively, with 9 bases between them. Germline lookup yields CDR1 MNHNS and CDR2 SASEGT. CDR3 length: 15 amino acids. The CDR3 region is CASSDGLGSYNEQFF. In DNA form, the CDR3 reads TGTGCCAGCAGTGATGGACTGGGCTCCTACAATGAGCAGTTCTTC.

The table lists this clone with a few counts. The chain has TRBV5-6 and TRBJ1-1; D might be TRBD1 (6 bases). CDR1 is SGHDT, CDR2 YYEEEE, per germline. V gave up 1 base and J gave up 9 bases, with 10 bases separating them. CDR3 length: 12 amino acids. The chain's CDR3 is CASSLTGSKAFF. CDR3 bases: TGTGCCAGCAGCTTGACAGGGTCGAAAGCTTTCTTT.

This clone was counted only a few times. This chain links TRBV7-9 with TRBJ2-2; TRBD1 is a possible D gene (6 bases). V shed 1 base and J shed 0 bases, with 6 bases lying between them. The CDR3 is made up of 15 amino acids. Looked up from germline, CDR1 is SEHNR and CDR2 is FQNEAQ (reference sequence). The CDR3 DNA follows: TGTGCCAGCAGCTTAGGGACAGCGAACACCGGGGAGCTGTTTTTT. Its protein product is CASSLGTANTGELFF.

The V call is TRBV30, the J call TRBJ2-1; possible D gene TRBD1, 6 bases. Germline values: CDR1 GTSNPN, CDR2 SVGIG (reference sequence). This CDR3 region has 14 residues. Trimming removed 5 bases from V and 5 bases from J, with 16 bases in between. The CDR3 loop reads CAWQQGSGNNEQFF. The CDR3 bases are TGTGCCTGGCAACAGGGTAGTGGAAACAATGAGCAGTTCTTC.

The CDR3 region has the DNA TGTGCCAGCAGGAGGAACGACAGCTACGAGCAGTACTTC. Residues: CASRRNDSYEQYF. The chain uses TRBV5-4 and TRBJ2-7; possibly TRBD1 for D (5 bases). This CDR3 contains 13 residues. Trimming cost V 5 bases and J 3 bases, with 12 bases left between them. The germline V gene has CDR1 SGHNT and CDR2 YYREEE (reference sequence).

This clone was detected a few times. V and J are TRBV6-5 and TRBJ1-2, with no clear D. The CDR3 covers 13 residues. The V gene's germline CDR1 is MNHEY and CDR2 SVGAGI. The V gene lost 5 bases and the J gene lost 4 bases, with 11 bases spanning the gap. CDR3 sequence (DNA): TGTGCCAGCAGTAACGGCGGGTTCTATGGCTACACCTTC. Translating it yields CASSNGGFYGYTF.

This sequence joins TRBV6-5 and TRBJ2-5; tentatively, D is TRBD2 (5 bases). Germline-derived CDR1 and CDR2 are MNHEY and SVGAGI. The V and J ends lost 4 bases and 4 bases respectively, with 7 bases between them. The CDR3 has 12 residues. The CDR3 DNA follows: TGTGCCAGCAGTTTCGAGGGAGAGACCCAGTACTTC. This sequence encodes CASSFEGETQYF.

The chain links TRBV5-1 to TRBJ2-1; the D gene is possibly TRBD1 (7 bases). The CDR3 loop spans 15 amino acids. CDR1 is SGHRS, CDR2 YFSETQ, per germline. V lost 7 bases, J lost 2 bases, and 16 bases lay in between. DNA of the CDR3: TGCGCCAGCTCGGTGGAGGGGGCCGCCTACAATGAGCAGTTCTTC. Translating gives CASSVEGAAYNEQFF.

CDR3 coding DNA: TGTGCCAGCAGCTTTACAGAATCTCATTCTCTCGAGCAGTACTTC. Protein sequence: CASSFTESHSLEQYF. This sequence joins TRBV5-8 and TRBJ2-7; D is undetermined. CDR1 and CDR2 (germline): SGHTS, YDEGEE. V was cut by 2 bases and J by 6 bases, with 18 bases left in between. The CDR3 extends over 15 amino acids.

V usage is TRBV24-1 and J usage is TRBJ1-5; D uncertain. Germline CDR1 reads KGHDR; CDR2 reads SFDVKD. This CDR3 is built from 17 residues. The CDR3 DNA sequence: TGTGACCCCCCCGCGGGAGCCCACCAGTCGCGCAATCAGCCCCAGCATTTT. Protein: CDPPAGAHQSRNQPQHF.

This sequence joins TRBV6-5 and TRBJ2-1; 8 positions agree with TRBD1. This CDR3 has 13 residues. Germline values: CDR1 MNHEY, CDR2 SVGAGI. V shed 6 bases and J 9 bases; nucleotides not matched to a gene: 7. The CDR3 loop reads CASSSNRGSEQFF. The CDR3 DNA follows: TGTGCCAGCAGCTCCAACAGGGGGTCTGAGCAGTTCTTC.

The chain employs TRBV6-5 and TRBJ2-7; D remains ambiguous. Germline V gene sequence: CDR1 MNHEY, CDR2 SVGAGI. The CDR3 has 13 amino acids. V was cut by 6 bases and J by 3 bases, with 12 bases left in between. In DNA, the CDR3 is TGTGCCAGCAGATCCTCGTCTCGCTACGAGCAGTACTTC. Translating gives CASRSSSRYEQYF.